A single sample gave rise to the 28 T cell receptor beta chains below, sequenced in a study of blood T cells in healthy people across ages. A J-beta primer mix and a sample-barcoded 5' primer were used in a second PCR of about 7 to 12 cycles. TCRdb recomputed calls from the 5' RACE reads with MiXCR, one row per CDR3 protein. The table shows about 1.8 million distinct CDR3 sequences, with about 49% occurring only once. The sample consisted of blood. Receptors were obtained from a woman between 40 and 55 years old in good health.

The CDR3 bases are TGCGCCAGCAGCCAGTCCGGGACTAGCGGGGGCGCCTCCTACAATGAGCAGTTCTTC. Its protein product is CASSQSGTSGGASYNEQFF. The chain uses TRBV4-1 and TRBJ2-1; 14 bases fit TRBD2. After removal of 3 bases from V and 0 bases from J, the junction contained 7 bases not matched to a gene. CDR1 is MGHRA and CDR2 is YSYEKL in the germline V gene. The CDR3 runs to 19 residues.

The chain uses TRBV15 and TRBJ2-5; the D gene is possibly TRBD2 (6 bases). V lost 1 base, J lost 2 bases, and 14 bases lay in between. The CDR3 is 16 amino acids. Germline assignment: CDR1 LNHNV and CDR2 YYDKDF (reference sequence). The CDR3 protein is CATSRVGLGRQETQYF. CDR3 nucleotides: TGTGCCACCAGCAGAGTGGGACTCGGAAGACAAGAGACCCAGTACTTC.

The chain carries TRBV7-9 and TRBJ1-2; no definite D call. V dropped 5 bases and J dropped 7 bases, with 20 bases sitting between them. The CDR3 covers 15 residues. Germline V lookup: CDR1 SEHNR, CDR2 FQNEAQ (reference sequence). The CDR3 is CASSRGVNPTTGYTF. The CDR3 DNA reads TGTGCCAGCAGCCGAGGAGTAAATCCCACTACTGGCTACACCTTC.

This clonotype was counted a few times. The chain employs TRBV12-3 or TRBV12-4 and TRBJ2-6; TRBD1 matches 8 bases. The CDR3 runs 15 residues. Losses at the gene ends were 5 bases for V and 10 bases for J; bases not matched to a gene: 10. The CDR3 DNA reads as TGTGCCAGCAGTGCTTCCCGACAGGGGAGGAACGTCCTGACTTTC. Amino acids: CASSASRQGRNVLTF.

This chain uses TRBV18 with TRBJ1-3, with TRBD1 identical over 9 bases. The CDR3 is 16 residues long. The germline V gene encodes CDR1 KGHSH and CDR2 LQKENI. The junction had 7 bases not matched to a gene; V was cut back by 3 bases and J by 4 bases. The CDR3 loop reads CASSPRDRVTGNTIYF. In DNA, the CDR3 is TGTGCCAGCTCACCGAGGGACAGGGTTACAGGAAACACCATATATTTT.

Details on this clonotype: A read error may be the cause here, since a much bigger clone is one base away. CDR3 nucleotide sequence: TGTGCCATCCAGAGCGGGGGGACTAGCCGCAATGAGCAGTTCTTC. Its translation: CAIQSGGTSRNEQFF. The J gene is TRBJ2-1, the V gene TRBV6-2 or TRBV6-3, with 9 bases that match TRBD2. The V and J ends lost 10 bases and 6 bases, in that order; junction bases with no gene match: 13. The CDR3 runs 15 residues. Germline V lookup: CDR1 MNHEY, CDR2 SVGEGT.

J is TRBJ1-1 and V is TRBV15; no firm D call. The CDR3 length is 17 residues. CDR1 LNHNV and CDR2 YYDKDF come from the germline V gene (reference sequence). Trimming removed 1 base from V and 3 bases from J, with 18 bases in between. The CDR3 loop is CATSRVTGIYYDTEAFF. CDR3 DNA: TGTGCCACCAGCAGAGTGACCGGGATCTATTACGACACTGAAGCTTTCTTT.

The chain has TRBV7-8 and TRBJ2-6, with 7 bases aligning to TRBD2. The CDR3 totals 18 residues. V trimming: 0 bases; J trimming: 0 bases; junction bases outside the gene matches: 5. Per germline, CDR1 SGHVS and CDR2 FQNEAQ. The chain's CDR3 is CASSLALAATSGANVLTF. The CDR3 bases are TGTGCCAGCAGCTTAGCCCTAGCGGCAACCTCTGGGGCCAACGTCCTGACTTTC.

The CDR3 nucleotides read TGCGCCAGCAGCTCGGGTACTGAGCAGTACTTC. Translated, it gives CASSSGTEQYF. The chain couples TRBV5-1 to TRBJ2-7; D remains unclear. The CDR3 is made up of 11 amino acids. The germline CDR1 and CDR2 sequences are SGHRS and YFSETQ. V was pared by 3 bases and J by 7 bases, with 8 bases between.

The chain links TRBV12-3 or TRBV12-4 to TRBJ2-5; possible D gene TRBD2, 6 bases. The last part of the DNA fits TRBJ2-7 better; the J call may be wrong. The CDR3 sequence is 13 residues long. CDR3 region: CASSFGGRAEQYF. The CDR3 nucleotides are TGTGCCAGCAGTTTCGGGGGAAGGGCCGAGCAGTACTTC.

In the case of this clonotype: At one boundary the junction diverges from the germline segment, which might be a read error. The chain combines TRBV5-1 with TRBJ1-4, with TRBD1 identical over 8 bases. The CDR3 sequence is 14 residues long. Germline CDR1 SGHRS, CDR2 YFSETQ. The CDR3 here is CASRLGQVNEKLFF. CDR3 nucleotide sequence: TGCGCCAGCAGGTTGGGACAGGTTAATGAAAAACTGTTTTTT.

This clonotype showed up just once. The rearrangement uses TRBV6-5 and TRBJ2-1, with D perhaps TRBD1 (6 bases). V dropped 3 bases and J dropped 7 bases, with 16 bases sitting between them. The CDR3 sequence is 15 residues long. Germline V CDR1 and CDR2: MNHEY, SVGAGI. The chain's CDR3 is CASSYSTGRRNEQFF. For the CDR3, the DNA is TGTGCCAGCAGTTATAGTACAGGGAGAAGGAATGAGCAGTTCTTC.

The CDR3 nucleotides read TGCAGTGCTAGAAGGCCCGGGACAGATTATCAGCCCCAGCATTTT. Its protein product is CSARRPGTDYQPQHF. The V and J genes are TRBV20-1 and TRBJ1-5; 7 bases are a match to TRBD1. Trimming cost V 2 bases and J 5 bases; bases outside gene matches: 9. This CDR3 spans 15 amino acids. Germline lookup yields CDR1 DFQATT and CDR2 SNEGSKA (reference sequence).

In its sample, this clonotype was seen a few times. The chain carries TRBV28 and TRBJ2-1, with 7 bases lining up with TRBD2. The germline V gene has CDR1 MDHEN and CDR2 SYDVKM. This CDR3 has 17 residues. After removal of 3 bases from V and 1 base from J, the junction contained 9 bases not matched to a gene. The CDR3 sequence is CASSLGRGIQSYNEQFF. CDR3 DNA: TGTGCCAGCAGTTTGGGGAGGGGAATACAATCCTACAATGAGCAGTTCTTC.

This clonotype has only a few counts. The CDR3: CASRGDRAGNYGYTF. CDR3 coding DNA: TGTGCCAGCAGGGGGGACAGGGCGGGGAACTATGGCTACACCTTC. The chain uses TRBV25-1 and TRBJ1-2; 9 bases fit TRBD1. V lost 6 bases, J lost 2 bases, and 7 bases stayed unmatched. This CDR3 is 15 amino acids long. Germline CDR1 is MGHDK and CDR2 is SYGVNS.

This clonotype was seen a handful of times. The V gene is TRBV10-3, the J gene TRBJ2-3; 14 positions agree with TRBD2. Germline loops: CDR1 ENHRY, CDR2 SYGVKD. The CDR3 is made up of 15 amino acids. J gave up 2 bases and V 11 bases, and 6 bases lay outside the gene matches. CDR3 nucleotide sequence: TGTGCCTTAGGGACTAGCGGGGGAGACACAGATACGCAGTATTTT. This sequence encodes CALGTSGGDTDTQYF.

The chain couples TRBV6-5 to TRBJ2-4; D is unclear. V was cut by 9 bases and J by 1 base, with 10 bases left in between. Germline assignment: CDR1 MNHEY and CDR2 SVGAGI. The CDR3 has 13 amino acids. CDR3 coding DNA: TGTGCCAGTTCTCAGAAGGCCAAAAACATTCAGTACTTC. It translates to CASSQKAKNIQYF.

The table lists this clonotype with a few counts. This chain connects TRBV3-1 to TRBJ2-3; the match to TRBD2 covers 15 bases. V lost 4 bases to trimming and J lost 9 bases; unmatched junction nucleotides: 8. Germline V gene sequence: CDR1 LGHDT, CDR2 YNNKEL (reference sequence). CDR3 length: 16 amino acids. The CDR3 reads CASSPPGLAGGRTQYF. The CDR3 nucleotides are TGTGCCAGCAGCCCGCCGGGACTAGCGGGGGGTAGGACGCAGTATTTT.

In DNA form, the CDR3 reads TGTGCCAGCTCCATGGCCGGGGTAGTTTCACCCCTCCACTTT. Translation: CASSMAGVVSPLHF. The chain couples TRBV27 to TRBJ1-6; D is unresolved. The V and J ends lost 8 bases and 9 bases respectively, with 17 bases between them. Germline values: CDR1 MNHEY, CDR2 SMNVEV (reference sequence). This CDR3 is 14 amino acids long.

This clonotype was observed a few times. The chain employs TRBV4-3 and TRBJ2-5; 9 bases agree with TRBD1. With V trimmed by 1 base and J by 7 bases, 19 bases remained unmatched. CDR1 and CDR2 (germline): LGHNA, YSLEER. The CDR3 length is 19 residues. The CDR3 DNA is TGCGCCAGCAGCCAAGTCTTTCCGGGACAGGGTGTTGGGCAAAGGACCCAGTACTTC. This codes for CASSQVFPGQGVGQRTQYF.

J is TRBJ2-7 and V is TRBV6-5; TRBD2 matches at 8 bases. The DNA matches TRBJ2-5 better at its end, which makes the J call doubtful. Germline CDR1 MNHEY, CDR2 SVGAGI. The CDR3 sequence is 11 residues long. Written as DNA, the CDR3 is TGTGCCAGCCGAGCGGGGGCGACCCAGTACTTC. Amino acid sequence: CASRAGATQYF.

As to this clonotype: The junction does not match germline at one end; this may be a read error. J is TRBJ2-3 and V is TRBV10-3; D perhaps matches TRBD2 (5 bases). Germline CDR1 is ENHRY and CDR2 is SYGVKD. The CDR3 totals 13 residues. The CDR3 loop reads CAINEGPTDTQYF. Here the CDR3 DNA reads TGTGCCATCAATGAGGGTCCAACAGATACGCAGTATTTT.

In this sample, this clonotype turned up a few times. The chain employs TRBV29-1 and TRBJ2-3, with a possible D match to TRBD1 (6 bases). Germline V lookup: CDR1 SQVTM, CDR2 ANQGSEA. Trimming shortened V by 4 bases and J by 5 bases, and 10 bases separated the two germline ends. The CDR3 runs 12 residues. CDR3 sequence: CSVAQGIDTQYF. The CDR3 nucleotides are TGCAGCGTTGCTCAGGGGATAGATACGCAGTATTTT.

This clonotype was seen only a few times. The germline gene is not matched at one end of the junction; a read error may be the cause. This rearrangement joins TRBV7-7 to TRBJ2-5; possibly TRBD2 for D (6 bases). Germline V CDR1 and CDR2: SSHAT, FNYEAQ (reference sequence). This CDR3 has 13 residues. CDR3 sequence: CASSRDSNNEQYF. CDR3 DNA: TGTGCTAGCAGCCGGGACTCTAACAATGAGCAGTACTTC.

V usage is TRBV7-9 and J usage is TRBJ2-7; D gene uncertain. The germline gives CDR1 SEHNR, CDR2 FQNEAQ (reference sequence). V gave up 2 bases and J gave up 4 bases, with 15 bases separating them. The CDR3 contains 15 residues. The CDR3 DNA reads as TGTGCCAGCAGCTTAAGTGGCCAGTTGGATTACGAGCAGTACTTC. Translation: CASSLSGQLDYEQYF.

The V call is TRBV12-3 or TRBV12-4, the J call TRBJ1-2; D unresolved. Trimming removed 5 bases at V and 4 bases at J, with 17 bases between. The CDR3 is made up of 15 amino acids. The CDR3 here is CASSVTPERGYGYTF. Written as DNA, the CDR3 is TGTGCCAGCAGTGTAACACCTGAGCGTGGCTATGGCTACACCTTC.

The chain has TRBV5-1 and TRBJ2-1; possibly TRBD1 or TRBD2 for D (5 bases each). CDR1 is SGHRS and CDR2 is YFSETQ in the germline V gene. V was cut by 1 base and J by 6 bases, with 11 bases left in between. The CDR3 extends over 14 amino acids. CDR3 region: CASSLPWDGNEQFF. The CDR3 DNA is TGCGCCAGCAGCTTGCCTTGGGACGGCAATGAGCAGTTCTTC.

J is TRBJ2-3 and V is TRBV4-2, with 9 bases identical to TRBD1. With 1 base clipped from V and 12 bases from J, the junction kept 5 bases outside the gene matches. The CDR3 length is 13 residues. Germline CDR1 LGHNA, CDR2 YNFKEQ. The CDR3 DNA is TGTGCCAGCAGCCAAGGGGACAGGGACCCCCAGTATTTT. Translation: CASSQGDRDPQYF.